Listed below are T cell receptor beta chains from one sample, sequenced in a study of OX40 agonist ivuxolimab in advanced cancers. Produced via immunoSEQ multiplex PCR; TCRdb's table is partial and in-frame only. This sample has 95,000 to 120,000 clones, with approximately 89% found just once. The material sequenced was CD4+ or CD8+ T cells sorted from blood, taken in a trial of the OX40 agonist ivuxolimab. The receptors originated from an adult with an advanced solid tumor such as melanoma, head and neck, liver or kidney cancer. CDR3s include the opening cysteine and the closing phenylalanine or tryptophan. The D gene is left open where the match is weak. The size entry is marked missing in some rows and otherwise reads once, few, many or a size class.

cdr3_nt cdr3_aa cdr3_length v_call d_call clone_size j_call
TGTGCCTGGAGTGTACCCCACGGCGGCATAGACTATGGCTACACCTTC CAWSVPHGGIDYGYTF 16 TRBV30 NA NA TRBJ1-2
TGTGCCAGCAGCGTAGCTAGCGATCCCTACAATGAGCAGTTCTTC CASSVASDPYNEQFF 15 TRBV9 NA NA TRBJ2-1
TGTGCCTGGGCCCTTGGGGCCGACACCGGGGAGCTGTTTTTT CAWALGADTGELFF 14 TRBV30 NA NA TRBJ2-2
TGTGCCAGCAGCAAAGTGGATGGCAGGGAAGAGACCCAGTACTTC CASSKVDGREETQYF 15 TRBV21-1 NA once TRBJ2-5
TGTGCCAGCAGCTTAGGGGGATGGGGACTAGCGGAAAACAATGAGCAGTTCTTC CASSLGGWGLAENNEQFF 18 TRBV7-2 TRBD2 once TRBJ2-1
TGTGCCTGGAGTGGACTGTACTATGGCTACACCTTC CAWSGLYYGYTF 12 TRBV30 NA NA TRBJ1-2
TGTGCCAGCAGTTTACGAGAACTAGCGGGAGCCCAGTACGAGCAGTACTTC CASSLRELAGAQYEQYF 17 TRBV7-9 TRBD2 NA TRBJ2-7
TGTGCCAGCAGCTCCTCTCAGTCCTACGAGCAGTACTTC CASSSSQSYEQYF 13 TRBV5-4 NA NA TRBJ2-7
TGTGCCAGTAGTATATCAGGCGGGGGGGCTTACAATGAGCAGTTCTTC CASSISGGGAYNEQFF 16 TRBV19 TRBD2 NA TRBJ2-1
TGTGCCTGGAGTCCCGGGGGCTACGAGCAGTACTTC CAWSPGGYEQYF 12 TRBV30 NA NA TRBJ2-7
TGTGCCAGTAGTCCCCGCGGGAGCAGCGAGCAGTACTTC CASSPRGSSEQYF 13 TRBV19 TRBD2 once TRBJ2-7
TGTGCAACTCTCCTAGCGGGAGGTTGGTACGAGCAGTACTTC CATLLAGGWYEQYF 14 TRBV12-2 NA NA TRBJ2-7
TGTGCCAGCAGACAGAGCTCCTACAATGAGCAGTTCTTC CASRQSSYNEQFF 13 TRBV6-1 NA NA TRBJ2-1
TGTGCCAGCAGCCGAGGTTACAATGAGCAGTTCTTC CASSRGYNEQFF 12 TRBV14 NA NA TRBJ2-1
TGTGCCAGCAGACGGGAGGGCACAGATACGCAGTATTTT CASRREGTDTQYF 13 TRBV7-9 TRBD2 NA TRBJ2-3
TGTGCCATCAGTGCATCGACAGGTTCCTACGAGCAGTACTTC CAISASTGSYEQYF 14 TRBV10-3 NA NA TRBJ2-7
TGCGCCAGCAGCTTGCCGACAGTAGACGGCTACACCTTC CASSLPTVDGYTF 13 TRBV5-1 NA NA TRBJ1-2
TGTGCCAGCACCACGACAGGGACCAATGAGCAGTTCTTC CASTTTGTNEQFF 13 TRBV6-5 TRBD1 NA TRBJ2-1
TGTGCCAGCAGCGTAGAAGCGGGGGGGCGTGCAGATACGCAGTATTTT CASSVEAGGRADTQYF 16 TRBV9 TRBD2 NA TRBJ2-3
TGTGCCAGCAGCTTAGTCCTTTCCGGGAGGGACGAGCAGTACTTC CASSLVLSGRDEQYF 15 TRBV7-3 TRBD2 NA TRBJ2-7
TGTGCCTGGAGTGTACAGACGGACACTGAAGCTTTCTTT CAWSVQTDTEAFF 13 TRBV30 NA few TRBJ1-1
TGTGCCAGTAGTCGACAGGGGACTAATGAAAAACTGTTTTTT CASSRQGTNEKLFF 14 TRBV19 TRBD1 NA TRBJ1-4
TGTGCCAGCAGCGTAGGGGGGCCTTACAATGAGCAGTTCTTC CASSVGGPYNEQFF 14 TRBV9 NA NA TRBJ2-1
TGTGCCAGTACAGGGTTAACTAGCAATCAGCCCCAGCATTTT CASTGLTSNQPQHF 14 TRBV6-1 NA NA TRBJ1-5
TGTGCCAGCAGTGAAGAAGGGAGCCTTAGAAACACCATATATTTT CASSEEGSLRNTIYF 15 TRBV6-1 NA few TRBJ1-3
TGTGCCAGCAGCTTAAGAGTAGGCCCGAATGAAAAACTGTTTTTT CASSLRVGPNEKLFF 15 TRBV7-2 NA NA TRBJ1-4
TGTGCCAGTAGTAAGGAGCGGCCCTGGGGCTCCTACAATGAGCAGTTCTTC CASSKERPWGSYNEQFF 17 TRBV19 NA NA TRBJ2-1
TGTGCCATCAGTGAGTCATCCAGGGAGATCGGGACCCAGTACTTC CAISESSREIGTQYF 15 TRBV10-3 NA NA TRBJ2-5
TGTGCCAGCAGCTCGGGACTAGTCCCCGATACGCAGTATTTT CASSSGLVPDTQYF 14 TRBV5-4 TRBD2 once TRBJ2-3
TGTGCCAGCTGCCGCGGTGGTAACGATGAGCAGTTCTTC CASCRGGNDEQFF 13 TRBV7-9 NA NA TRBJ2-1
TGTGCCAGCAGCTTGCCGGGACTTAACACTGAAGCTTTCTTT CASSLPGLNTEAFF 14 TRBV5-5 NA NA TRBJ1-1
TGCGCCAGCAGCACGACACACAGCTCCTACAATGAGCAGTTCTTC CASSTTHSSYNEQFF 15 TRBV5-1 NA NA TRBJ2-1
TGTGCCAGCAGTTACTCCGGACGGAACTATGGCTACACCTTC CASSYSGRNYGYTF 14 TRBV6-6 NA NA TRBJ1-2
TGTGCCAGCAGCCCCGGGACAGACTTCCCTGGGGCCAACGTCCTGACTTTC CASSPGTDFPGANVLTF 17 TRBV7-3 TRBD1 NA TRBJ2-6
TGCAGCGTTGGTTTCGACGTGCAGTTCTTC CSVGFDVQFF 10 TRBV29-1 NA NA TRBJ2-1
TGTGCCAGTAGTATACTAGCCAATGAGCAGTTCTTC CASSILANEQFF 12 TRBV19 NA NA TRBJ2-1
TGTGCCAGCAGCCTGACTAGCGTTAGTGAGCAGTTCTTC CASSLTSVSEQFF 13 TRBV5-5 TRBD2 NA TRBJ2-1
TGTGCCACAAAAGGGGTCTCCTACGAGCAGTACTTC CATKGVSYEQYF 12 TRBV5-4 NA NA TRBJ2-7
TGTGCCATCAGACAGGGGGCGCAAAAAGAGACCCAGTACTTC CAIRQGAQKETQYF 14 TRBV10-3 TRBD1 NA TRBJ2-5
TGTGCCAGCAGCTTAGGGACGGATTATGAAGCTTTCTTT CASSLGTDYEAFF 13 TRBV7-2 NA NA TRBJ1-1
TGTGCCAGCAGCTTGGAGACAGGGGCCTACAATGAGCAGTTCTTC CASSLETGAYNEQFF 15 TRBV5-6 TRBD1 NA TRBJ2-1
TGTGCCAGCAGCTTGCGGGGGGGCCCCACAGATACGCAGTATTTT CASSLRGGPTDTQYF 15 TRBV5-6 TRBD2 NA TRBJ2-3
TGTGCCAGCAGTGGGGTGGCAGGGGGCCACTATGGCTACACCTTC CASSGVAGGHYGYTF 15 TRBV6-1 TRBD1 NA TRBJ1-2
TGTGCCAGTAGTATCATGGATACGCAGTATTTT CASSIMDTQYF 11 TRBV19 NA NA TRBJ2-3